This TCR beta chain is drawn from a study of identical twins (dated by TCRdb to about 2016). Study-wide context: TCR alpha and beta repertoires from monozygotic twins, unrelated adults of various ages and cord blood were deep-sequenced to test whether fetal clonotypes persist. To rule out contamination, the twin experiments were replicated at different times with different library preparation protocols. Overall study outcomes, separate from this receptor: Because the same donors could not be followed over many years, conclusions were based on cross-sectional statistical analysis. In monozygotic twins, out-of-frame TCR alpha sharing was systematically underestimated by recombination models, although the models agreed with sharing between unrelated individuals. Out-of-frame TCR alpha sequences shared between twins showed an excess of low generation-probability sequences compared with coincidental sharing between unrelated individuals. Abundant cord blood beta clonotypes had fewer insertions, young adult naive repertoires showed a similar but weaker trend, and memory repertoires showed no such trend. Invariant T cells such as MAIT and iNKT could partly confound zero-insertion analyses, though diverse VJ usage argued against this for most clonotypes. In beta out-of-frame sequences, excess twin sharing was weaker, because having fewer shared sequences lowered the signal-to-noise ratio.

V lost 5 bases and J lost 10 bases, and the count of bases not matched to a germline gene is 11. The CDR3 sequence holds 15 residues, the cysteine and phenylalanine included. Of all the DNA, just the CDR3 is kept, 45 bases in frame from base 1. Libraries were prepared through 5' RACE. The sample was run on an Illumina HiSeq 2000. Template switching introduced a universal primer binding site; the final cDNA contained a unique molecular identifier, enabling accurate counting of TCR cDNA molecules. Specific primers in the conserved constant-segment region were used to synthesize first-strand cDNA for TCR alpha and beta chains. To control for contamination, every cDNA library carried two barcodes: a SMART-Mk sample barcode plus Illumina barcodes. TruSeq adapter sequences and Illumina sample barcodes were added in two successive PCR steps. The Illumina HiSeq platform was used with custom primers to sequence TCR alpha and beta cDNA libraries. As for the authors' bioinformatics: MiGEC processed the raw reads to extract unique molecular identifiers, while MiXCR was used to determine the CDR3 positions. Recombination models were inferred per individual with the repgenHMM and IGoR tools using an EM algorithm. Shared clonotypes were analyzed with the tcR package in R, and sharing was normalized by the product of cloneset sizes. To study raw recombination free of thymic and clonal selection effects, out-of-frame nonproductive sequences were analyzed. In-frame beta chains were kept once TCRdb had trimmed the public reads at Q25 with fastp and called clones with MiXCR. Each CDR3 protein appears once, grouped with its most common genes and DNA. The V and J calls here are based on TCRdb, not the publication. The sample table contains fewer than 500,000 distinct CDR3 sequences; only one count was recorded for roughly 13% of them. Approximately 1% of the sample is held by the ten biggest clonotypes.

Every donor was a healthy Caucasian. The twin cohort consisted of three pairs of female monozygotic twins, all aged 18 to 29 years. Positive isolation kits from Invitrogen were used to isolate the CD4+ and CD8+ T cell populations. This clonotype has ten or more counts. What antigen it recognizes has not been identified. Within one base of it there is no much larger clone, and no base qualities were kept. These data were also filed under a second study, of yellow fever vaccine responses in identical twins. The second publication reports: The T cell response to vaccination in identical twins was reported by the authors to appear partly convergent and partly personalized. In the study, vaccine-responding T cell clones were precisely tracked in identical twins.

This TCR was recovered from a woman aged 18-35 years in good health. Sequencing used CD4+ T cells sorted from blood. The chain couples TRBV12-3 or TRBV12-4 to TRBJ2-1; 10 bases in the junction line up with TRBD2. The nucleotide sequence is TGTGCCAGCAGTAAACAAGCGGGAGGGCCGAGGGAGCAGTTCTTC. This gives the protein CASSKQAGGPREQFF.